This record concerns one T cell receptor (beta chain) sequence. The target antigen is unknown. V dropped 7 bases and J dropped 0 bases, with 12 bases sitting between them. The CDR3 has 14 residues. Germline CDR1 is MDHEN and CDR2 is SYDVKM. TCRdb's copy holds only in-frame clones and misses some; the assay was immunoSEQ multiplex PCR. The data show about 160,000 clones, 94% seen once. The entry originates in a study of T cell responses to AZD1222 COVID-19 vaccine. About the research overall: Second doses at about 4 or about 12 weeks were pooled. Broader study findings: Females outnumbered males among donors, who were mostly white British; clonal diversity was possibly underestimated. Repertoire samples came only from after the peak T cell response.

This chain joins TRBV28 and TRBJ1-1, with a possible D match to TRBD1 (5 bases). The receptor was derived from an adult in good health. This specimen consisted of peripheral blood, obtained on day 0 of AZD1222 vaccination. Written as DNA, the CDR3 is TGTGCCAGCATCCCTACGGGGGTGAACACTGAAGCTTTCTTT. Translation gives CASIPTGVNTEAFF.